Each of the 4 T cell receptor beta chains below was sequenced from the same sample in a study of blood T cell repertoires in COVID-19. Libraries were prepared by immunoSEQ multiplex PCR; TCRdb keeps only in-frame clonotypes and omits some of them. The sample holds over 100,000 clones; about 89% are singletons and the top ten take 3.5% to 4.5%. The sample consisted of peripheral blood. The receptors derive from a man in his forties with acute or convalescent COVID-19.

By share, this clone counts as medium-sized. The chain is built from TRBV6-2 or TRBV6-3 and TRBJ1-6, with TRBD1 matching over 12 bases. Per germline, CDR1 MNHEY and CDR2 SVGEGT. The CDR3 runs to 15 residues. After removal of 2 bases from V and 8 bases from J, the junction contained 1 base not matched to a gene. The CDR3 here is CASSYGTGGDSPLHF. The CDR3 DNA is TGTGCCAGCAGTTACGGGACAGGGGGCGATTCACCCCTCCACTTT.

This chain links TRBV3-1 (or the pseudogene TRBV3-2) with TRBJ1-2; 7 positions match TRBD1. The CDR3 spans 14 residues. CDR1 LGHDT and CDR2 YNNKEL come from the germline V gene (reference sequence). The V segment lost 4 bases and the J segment 8 bases; nucleotides outside the gene matches: 10. The CDR3 sequence is CASSRLQGVSGYTF. DNA for the CDR3: TGTGCCAGCAGCCGACTCCAGGGGGTAAGCGGCTACACCTTC.

The genes are TRBV27 and TRBJ2-1; 15 bases agree with TRBD2. CDR3 size: 17 residues. V shed 6 bases and J 5 bases; nucleotides not matched to a gene: 8. Germline lookup yields CDR1 MNHEY and CDR2 SMNVEV (reference sequence). The CDR3 spells CASSSTGTSGGNNEQFF. As DNA, the CDR3 is TGTGCCAGCAGCTCAACCGGGACTAGCGGGGGGAACAATGAGCAGTTCTTC.

The chain employs TRBV11-2 and TRBJ2-7; 7 positions match TRBD2. The CDR3 sequence is 14 residues long. Germline CDR1 is SGHAT and CDR2 is FQNNGV. The V and J ends lost 5 bases and 2 bases, in that order; junction bases with no gene match: 6. CDR3 protein: CASSLGLNTYEQYF. CDR3 DNA sequence: TGTGCCAGCAGCCTGGGACTAAATACCTACGAGCAGTACTTC.